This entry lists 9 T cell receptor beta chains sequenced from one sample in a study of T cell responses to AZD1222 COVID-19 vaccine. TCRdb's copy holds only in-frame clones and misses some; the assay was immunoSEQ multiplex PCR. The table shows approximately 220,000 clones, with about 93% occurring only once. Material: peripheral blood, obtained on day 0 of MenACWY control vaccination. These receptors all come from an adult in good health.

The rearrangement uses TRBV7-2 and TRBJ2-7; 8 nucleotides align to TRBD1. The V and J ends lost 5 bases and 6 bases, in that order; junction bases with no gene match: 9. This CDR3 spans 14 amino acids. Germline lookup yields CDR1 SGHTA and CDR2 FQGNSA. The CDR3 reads CASSGQRTGTEQYF. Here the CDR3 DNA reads TGTGCCAGCAGCGGCCAACGGACAGGGACCGAGCAGTACTTC.

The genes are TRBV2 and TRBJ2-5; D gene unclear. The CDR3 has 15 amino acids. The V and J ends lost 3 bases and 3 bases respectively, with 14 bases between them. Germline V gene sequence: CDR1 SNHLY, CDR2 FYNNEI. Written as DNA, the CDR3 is TGTGCCAGCAGTGACCCAGCCTTGATAAAAGAGACCCAGTACTTC. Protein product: CASSDPALIKETQYF.

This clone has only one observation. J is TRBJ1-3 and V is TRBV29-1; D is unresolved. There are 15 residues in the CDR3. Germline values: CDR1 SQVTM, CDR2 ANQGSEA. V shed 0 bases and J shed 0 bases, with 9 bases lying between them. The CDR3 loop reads CSVEERGFSGNTIYF. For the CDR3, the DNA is TGCAGCGTTGAAGAACGGGGATTCTCTGGAAACACCATATATTTT.

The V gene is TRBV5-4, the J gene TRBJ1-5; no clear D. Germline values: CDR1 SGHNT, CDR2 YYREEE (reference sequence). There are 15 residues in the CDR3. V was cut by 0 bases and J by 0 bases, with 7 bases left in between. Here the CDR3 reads CASSLAGSSNQPQHF. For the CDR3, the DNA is TGTGCCAGCAGCTTGGCAGGTTCTAGCAATCAGCCCCAGCATTTT.

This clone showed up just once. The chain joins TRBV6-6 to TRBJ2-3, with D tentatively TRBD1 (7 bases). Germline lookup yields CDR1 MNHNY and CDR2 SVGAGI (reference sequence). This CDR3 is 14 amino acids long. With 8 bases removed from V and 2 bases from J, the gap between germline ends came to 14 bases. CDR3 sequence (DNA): TGTGCCAGCCGCGGGACAGTACTCACAGATACGCAGTATTTT. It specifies CASRGTVLTDTQYF.

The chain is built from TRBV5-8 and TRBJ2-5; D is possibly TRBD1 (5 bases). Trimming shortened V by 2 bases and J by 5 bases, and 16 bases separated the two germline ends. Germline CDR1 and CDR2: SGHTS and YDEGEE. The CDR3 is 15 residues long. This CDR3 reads CASSFTSSKGETQYF. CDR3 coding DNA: TGTGCCAGCAGCTTCACCTCCTCTAAGGGGGAGACCCAGTACTTC.

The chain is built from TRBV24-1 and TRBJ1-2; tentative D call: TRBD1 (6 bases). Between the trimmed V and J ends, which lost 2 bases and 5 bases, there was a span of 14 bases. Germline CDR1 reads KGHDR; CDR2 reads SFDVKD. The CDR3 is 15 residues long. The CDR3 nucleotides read TGTGCCACCAGTGATTCTCACAGGGATCCTTATGGCTACACCTTC. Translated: CATSDSHRDPYGYTF.

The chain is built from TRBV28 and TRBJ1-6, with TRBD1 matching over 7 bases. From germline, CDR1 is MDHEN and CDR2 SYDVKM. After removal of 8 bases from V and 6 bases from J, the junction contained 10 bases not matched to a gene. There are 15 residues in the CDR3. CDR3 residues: CASRILGTANSPLHF. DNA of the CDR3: TGTGCCAGCCGGATCCTAGGGACAGCTAATTCACCCCTCCACTTT.

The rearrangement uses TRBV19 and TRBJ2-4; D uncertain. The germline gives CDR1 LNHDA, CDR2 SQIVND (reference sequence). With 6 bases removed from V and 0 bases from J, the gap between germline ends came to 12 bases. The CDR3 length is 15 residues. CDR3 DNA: TGTGCCAGTAGAGTTGCAGGCCTAGCCAAAAACATTCAGTACTTC. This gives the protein CASRVAGLAKNIQYF.